This is a list of T cell receptor beta chains from one sample in a study of graft-versus-host responses after intestinal transplantation. Their specific antigens are unknown. The method was immunoSEQ multiplex PCR; TCRdb's version includes in-frame clones alone and lacks a portion of them. The sample consists of about 120,000 clones, around nine tenths of them appearing once. The sequenced sample was unstimulated CD4+ T cells sorted from spleen or lymph node cells, obtained before intestinal transplant. The receptors were gathered from a human donor who received an intestinal transplant. The CDR3 runs from the conserved cysteine through the conserved F or W. Fields, in order: V gene, J gene, D gene, clone size, CDR3 protein, CDR3 DNA. D genes are given only for firm matches. Expanded clones get a size class; other rows say once, few or many, or leave the size out.

TRBV5-1,TRBJ2-5,TRBD2,.,CASSPREGQETQYF,TGCGCCAGCAGCCCCAGGGAGGGCCAAGAGACCCAGTACTTC
TRBV15,TRBJ2-1,.,.,CATSREGRRVNNEQFF,TGTGCCACCAGCAGAGAGGGGAGGCGGGTAAACAATGAGCAGTTCTTC
TRBV19,TRBJ2-7,.,.,CASSIGVPYLYEQYF,TGTGCCAGTAGTATAGGAGTGCCCTACCTCTACGAGCAGTACTTC
TRBV19,TRBJ2-3,.,.,CASSIRSRFTDTQYF,TGTGCCAGTAGTATACGGTCTCGTTTCACAGATACGCAGTATTTT
TRBV7-6,TRBJ2-1,.,.,CASSLEGSYNEQFF,TGTGCCAGCAGCTTAGAGGGGTCCTACAATGAGCAGTTCTTC
TRBV18,TRBJ2-7,TRBD2,once,CASSRFTSGGADEQYF,TGTGCCAGCTCACGATTCACTAGCGGGGGGGCGGACGAGCAGTACTTC
TRBV7-9,TRBJ2-7,.,.,CASSLATGGQSYEQYF,TGTGCCAGCAGCTTAGCGACAGGAGGACAATCCTACGAGCAGTACTTC
TRBV5-1,TRBJ2-1,TRBD2,.,CASSLVPLAGDNEQFF,TGCGCCAGCAGCTTGGTCCCTCTGGCGGGGGACAATGAGCAGTTCTTC
TRBV5-6,TRBJ2-6,TRBD1,once,CASSLTGGLSGANVLTF,TGTGCCAGCAGTTTGACAGGGGGCCTCTCTGGGGCCAACGTCCTGACTTTC
TRBV6-5,TRBJ1-2,.,.,CASSYSRENYGYTF,TGTGCCAGCAGTTACTCGAGGGAGAACTATGGCTACACCTTC
TRBV19,TRBJ2-6,.,.,CASRYSGANVLTF,TGTGCCAGCCGGTACTCTGGGGCCAACGTCCTGACTTTC
TRBV28,TRBJ1-5,.,.,CASKTQRAGQPQHF,TGTGCCAGCAAGACTCAGAGGGCGGGTCAGCCCCAGCATTTT
TRBV2,TRBJ1-2,TRBD1,few,CASSEWDSVYGYTF,TGTGCCAGCAGTGAATGGGACAGCGTCTATGGCTACACCTTC
TRBV19,TRBJ2-2,TRBD2,.,CASSKAGANTGELFF,TGTGCCAGTAGTAAAGCGGGGGCGAACACCGGGGAGCTGTTTTTT
TRBV21-1,TRBJ1-1,.,.,CASLERGENTEAFF,TGTGCCAGTCTTGAGCGGGGCGAAAACACTGAAGCTTTCTTT
TRBV10-1,TRBJ1-5,TRBD1,.,CASQTLTGNQPQHF,TGCGCCAGCCAGACGCTGACAGGGAATCAGCCCCAGCATTTT
TRBV5-1,TRBJ2-4,.,.,CASSAQTGSDIQYF,TGCGCCAGCAGCGCCCAAACAGGGAGTGACATTCAGTACTTC
TRBV29-1,TRBJ1-2,.,once,CSVEERGGAYGYTF,TGCAGCGTTGAAGAGAGGGGGGGCGCGTATGGCTACACCTTC
TRBV18,TRBJ1-1,TRBD1,.,CASSPETGATGAFF,TGTGCCAGCTCACCGGAGACAGGGGCCACTGGGGCTTTCTTT
TRBV10-1,TRBJ2-6,TRBD2,.,CASSEGLAGARSSGANVLTF,TGCGCCAGCAGTGAGGGACTAGCGGGCGCTCGTTCCTCTGGGGCCAACGTCCTGACTTTC
TRBV6-5,TRBJ2-7,TRBD2,.,CASSYFPGTSYEQYF,TGTGCCAGCAGTTACTTTCCCGGGACTAGCTACGAGCAGTACTTC
TRBV18,TRBJ2-3,TRBD2,.,CASSPLKGSGSSTDTQYF,TGTGCCAGCTCACCACTTAAGGGTAGCGGGAGTTCCACAGATACGCAGTATTTT
TRBV5-8,TRBJ1-6,TRBD1,.,CASSAGQGGNSPLHF,TGTGCCAGCAGCGCGGGACAGGGTGGTAATTCACCCCTCCACTTT
TRBV6-1,TRBJ1-1,TRBD1,.,CASAPRQGGNTEAFF,TGTGCCAGCGCCCCTCGACAGGGCGGGAACACTGAAGCTTTCTTT
TRBV19,TRBJ1-2,TRBD1,.,CASSLPQGSRGYTF,TGTGCCAGTAGTCTTCCACAGGGGAGTAGAGGCTACACCTTC
TRBV20-1,TRBJ2-7,.,.,CSANPGSEQYF,TGCAGTGCTAATCCCGGGAGCGAGCAGTACTTC
TRBV7-9,TRBJ1-1,.,few,CASSLAAGGETEAFF,TGTGCCAGCAGCTTAGCCGCCGGCGGGGAGACTGAAGCTTTCTTT
TRBV2,TRBJ2-2,.,.,CASKERVNTGELFF,TGTGCCAGCAAGGAGCGGGTGAACACCGGGGAGCTGTTTTTT
TRBV18,TRBJ1-2,.,.,CASSPWTDFGYTF,TGTGCCAGCTCCCCCTGGACAGACTTTGGCTACACCTTC
TRBV19,TRBJ1-1,.,.,CASSYRLQGNTEAFF,TGTGCCAGTAGTTATCGGCTGCAGGGGAACACTGAAGCTTTCTTT
TRBV5-1,TRBJ2-2,TRBD1,.,CASSKGQPNTGELFF,TGCGCCAGCAGCAAGGGACAGCCTAACACCGGGGAGCTGTTTTTT
TRBV7-3,TRBJ2-1,TRBD2,.,CASSLSGLALNEQFF,TGTGCCAGCAGCTTATCGGGACTAGCGCTAAATGAGCAGTTCTTC
TRBV5-1,TRBJ1-2,TRBD1,once,CASSLEGGSGGYTF,TGCGCCAGCAGCTTGGAAGGGGGCTCCGGCGGCTACACCTTC
TRBV2,TRBJ1-6,.,few,CASAIYNSPLHF,TGTGCCAGCGCCATCTACAATTCACCCCTCCACTTT
TRBV5-1,TRBJ2-3,.,.,CASSYQVSTDTQYF,TGCGCCAGCAGCTATCAGGTGTCCACAGATACGCAGTATTTT
TRBV5-1,TRBJ2-7,TRBD1,.,CASSPEGATGGEF,TGCGCCAGCAGCCCGGAGGGGGCGACAGGGGGGGAATTC
TRBV7-3,TRBJ2-3,TRBD2,.,CASSLRLAGIVDTQYF,TGTGCCAGCAGCTTAAGGCTAGCGGGTATTGTAGATACGCAGTATTTT
TRBV11-1,TRBJ2-5,.,.,CASSRRDFREETQYF,TGTGCCAGCAGCCGCAGGGACTTTCGAGAAGAGACCCAGTACTTC
TRBV19,TRBJ1-1,.,.,CASSRMGAEAFF,TGTGCCAGTAGTCGAATGGGGGCGGAAGCTTTCTTT
TRBV5-6,TRBJ2-3,TRBD2,.,CASSLLAGDADTQYF,TGTGCCAGCAGCCTACTAGCGGGAGATGCAGATACGCAGTATTTT
TRBV6-6,TRBJ1-1,.,.,CASSPVRTEAFF,TGTGCCAGCAGTCCCGTTCGGACTGAAGCTTTCTTT
TRBV11-2,TRBJ2-7,TRBD2,.,CASRPGLAGAYEQYF,TGTGCCAGCAGACCCGGACTAGCGGGAGCCTACGAGCAGTACTTC
TRBV4-1,TRBJ2-2,TRBD2,.,CASSQAGGPGELFF,TGCGCCAGCAGCCAAGCGGGAGGGCCCGGGGAGCTGTTTTTT
TRBV18,TRBJ1-1,TRBD1,.,CASSPLGQGGNTEAFF,TGTGCCAGCTCACCCCTCGGACAGGGTGGGAACACTGAAGCTTTCTTT
TRBV19,TRBJ1-5,TRBD1,.,CASSLRQGVRLGQPQHF,TGTGCCAGTAGTCTTCGACAGGGGGTACGTCTTGGTCAGCCCCAGCATTTT
TRBV5-1,TRBJ1-4,TRBD1,.,CASSSGTGSEKLFF,TGCGCCAGCAGCTCCGGGACAGGGAGCGAAAAACTGTTTTTT